The sequence of this T cell receptor beta chain was determined in a study of breast tumors, draining lymph nodes, adjacent tissues. Note on this clonotype: This may be a read error: a much more frequent sequence differs by one nucleotide.

TCRdb fed the multiplex PCR reads into MiXCR, producing one record per CDR3 protein. The table includes some 150,000 distinct CDR3 sequences, 20% to 25% detected once. V shed 4 bases and J shed 9 bases, with 16 bases lying between them. CDR3 length equals 14 residues. The germline gives CDR1 SNHLY, CDR2 FYNNEI. Breast cancer patients provided tissue from their axillary draining lymph nodes. The receptor was derived from a female donor with breast cancer. Some clones in this sample may be carry-over from other donors' samples. V and J are TRBV2 and TRBJ1-5, with D possibly being TRBD1 (5 bases). Material for sequencing was axillary lymph node tissue. The CDR3 reads CASSGREARRPQHF. CDR3 nucleotides: TGTGCCAGCAGTGGCAGGGAAGCACGCCGGCCCCAGCATTTT.